The 2 T cell receptor beta chains given below trace back to one sample, sequenced in a study of blood T cell repertoires in COVID-19. The assay was immunoSEQ multiplex PCR, and TCRdb's table has in-frame clones only and misses some. The repertoire includes approximately 65,000 clones, about 88% of them detected once, and about 5% sits in the top ten. Sequences were obtained from peripheral blood. These receptors originate from a woman between 50 and 59 years old with active COVID-19.

The V and J genes are TRBV19 and TRBJ1-3; D is perhaps TRBD1 (5 bases). The CDR3 spans 16 residues. CDR1 is LNHDA and CDR2 is SQIVND in the germline V gene (reference sequence). The germline V and J ends were trimmed by 3 bases and 4 bases, with 16 bases remaining between them. The CDR3 bases are TGTGCCAGTAGTATCCTACCGGGGGGAGCCGGAAACACCATATATTTT. Encoded protein: CASSILPGGAGNTIYF. Together with reference TRBV19 and TRBJ1-3, the CDR3 gives the full variable domain: DGGITQSPKYLFRKEGQNVTLSCEQNLNHDAMYWYRQDPGQGLRLIYYSQIVNDFQKGDIAEGYSVSREKKESFPLTVTSAQKNPTAFYLCASSILPGGAGNTIYFGEGSWLTVV.

The chain employs TRBV18 and TRBJ1-1; D is perhaps TRBD1 (5 bases). The CDR3 contains 12 residues. The V gene lost 8 bases and the J gene lost 1 base, with 8 bases spanning the gap. The germline V gene encodes CDR1 KGHSH and CDR2 LQKENI. The CDR3 DNA reads TGTGCCAGCCACAGGTGGAACACTGAAGCTTTCTTT. Translated: CASHRWNTEAFF.